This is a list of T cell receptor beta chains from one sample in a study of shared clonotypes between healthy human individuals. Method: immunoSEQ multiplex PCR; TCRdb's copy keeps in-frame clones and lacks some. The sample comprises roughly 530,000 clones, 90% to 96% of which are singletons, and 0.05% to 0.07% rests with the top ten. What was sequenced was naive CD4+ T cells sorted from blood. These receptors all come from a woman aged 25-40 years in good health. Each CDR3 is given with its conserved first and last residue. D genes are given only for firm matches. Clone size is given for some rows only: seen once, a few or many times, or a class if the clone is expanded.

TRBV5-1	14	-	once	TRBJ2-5	TGCGCCAGCAGCTTGTTTTCGGGAGAAGAGACCCAGTACTTC	CASSLFSGEETQYF
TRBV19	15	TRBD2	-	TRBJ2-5	TGTGCCAGTAGGGGGGGGAGAACTAGCGGAGAGACCCAGTACTTC	CASRGGRTSGETQYF
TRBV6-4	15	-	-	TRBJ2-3	TGTGCCAGCAGTGTGAGGGGGGGGGTAGGAGATACGCAGTATTTT	CASSVRGGVGDTQYF
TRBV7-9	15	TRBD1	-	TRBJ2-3	TGTGCCAGCAGCTTAGGACAGGGGGGGTCAGATACGCAGTATTTT	CASSLGQGGSDTQYF
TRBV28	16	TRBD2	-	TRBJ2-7	TGTGCCAGCAGTTTAGTGTGGGGAGGGACTAGCCGCGAGCAGTACTTC	CASSLVWGGTSREQYF
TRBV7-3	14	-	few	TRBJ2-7	TGTGCCAGCAGCCCCGGAGATACTCCTTACGAGCAGTACTTC	CASSPGDTPYEQYF
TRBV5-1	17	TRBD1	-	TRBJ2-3	TGCGCCAGCAGCTTGAGGCGAAATGGCAGGGGGACAGATACGCAGTATTTT	CASSLRRNGRGTDTQYF
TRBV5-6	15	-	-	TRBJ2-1	TGTGCCAGCAGCGTCACTAGATTCCCCTACAATGAGCAGTTCTTC	CASSVTRFPYNEQFF
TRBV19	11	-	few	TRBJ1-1	TGTGCCAGTAGTATAAGAAGAGAAGCTTTCTTT	CASSIRREAFF
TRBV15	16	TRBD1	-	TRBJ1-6	TGTGCCACCAGCAGAGATATGGGACAGGGGGCTTCACCCCTCCACTTT	CATSRDMGQGASPLHF
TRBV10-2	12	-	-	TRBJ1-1	TGCGCCACCCGGGGGGGGAACACTGAAGCTTTCTTT	CATRGGNTEAFF
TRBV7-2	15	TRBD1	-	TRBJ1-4	TGTGCCAGCAGCTTATACGACAGGGGGCGTGAAAAACTGTTTTTT	CASSLYDRGREKLFF
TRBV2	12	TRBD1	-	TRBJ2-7	TGTGCCAGCAGCCGGGACAGGTACGAGCAGTACTTC	CASSRDRYEQYF
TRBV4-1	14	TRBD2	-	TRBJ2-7	TGCGCCAGCAGCCCGGGACTAGCGGGAGTCGAGCAGTACTTC	CASSPGLAGVEQYF
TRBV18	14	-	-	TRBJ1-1	TGTGCCAGCTCACCACGAGACTCGTCCGCTGAAGCTTTCTTT	CASSPRDSSAEAFF
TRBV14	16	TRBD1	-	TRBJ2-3	TGTGCCAGCAGCCCTCCTGGGACAGGGGGCAGAGATACGCAGTATTTT	CASSPPGTGGRDTQYF
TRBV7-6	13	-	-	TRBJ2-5	TGTGCCAGCAGCTTGGGTTACCAAGAGACCCAGTACTTC	CASSLGYQETQYF
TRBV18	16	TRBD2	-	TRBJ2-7	TGTGCCAGCTCGCAAACCCATCTAGCGGGAACTCGCGAGCAGTACTTC	CASSQTHLAGTREQYF
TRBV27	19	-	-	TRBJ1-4	TGTGCCAGCAGTTTAGTATTTGGGGCAGGAGTGGCAACTAATGAAAAACTGTTTTTT	CASSLVFGAGVATNEKLFF
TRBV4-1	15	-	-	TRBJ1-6	TGCGCCAGCAGCCAAGTGAGGCAGGCTCAATCACCCCTCCACTTT	CASSQVRQAQSPLHF
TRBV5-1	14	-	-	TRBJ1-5	TGCGCCAGCAGCTTGGGAGCAGGCTCCCAGCCCCAGCATTTT	CASSLGAGSQPQHF
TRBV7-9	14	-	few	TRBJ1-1	TGTGCCAGCAGCCCAAGGAGGTCGCCTACTGAAGCTTTCTTT	CASSPRRSPTEAFF
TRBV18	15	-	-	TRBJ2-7	TGTGCCAGCTCACCGCAGGGTTCCGGCTCCTACGAGCAGTACTTC	CASSPQGSGSYEQYF
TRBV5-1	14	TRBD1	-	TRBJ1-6	TGCGCCAGCAGCTTAGAAGGGGGCAATTCACCCCTCCACTTT	CASSLEGGNSPLHF
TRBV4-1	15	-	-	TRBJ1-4	TGCGCCAGCAGCCCTCTTTGGGGAGCCAATGAAAAACTGTTTTTT	CASSPLWGANEKLFF
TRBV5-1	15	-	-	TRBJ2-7	TGCGCCAGCAGCTTTCAGGTGGGGCAGAGCTACGAGCAGTACTTC	CASSFQVGQSYEQYF
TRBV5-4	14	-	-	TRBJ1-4	TGTGCCAGCAGCTTCCGGGACGGTAATGAAAAACTGTTTTTT	CASSFRDGNEKLFF
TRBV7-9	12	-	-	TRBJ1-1	TGTGCCAGCAGCTTCGAGGTAACTGGAGCTTTCTTT	CASSFEVTGAFF
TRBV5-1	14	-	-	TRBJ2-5	TGCGCCAGCAGCTTCGGAGGGCTAGAAGAGACCCAGTACTTC	CASSFGGLEETQYF
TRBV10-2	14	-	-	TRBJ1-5	TGCGCCAGCAGTGAGCCGGGGATGAGACAGCCCCAGCATTTT	CASSEPGMRQPQHF
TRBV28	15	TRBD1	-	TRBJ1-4	TGTGCCAGCAGTCTCCGGACAGGGGATGATGAAAAACTGTTTTTT	CASSLRTGDDEKLFF
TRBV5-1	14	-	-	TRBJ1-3	TGCGCCAGCAGCTCACAGGTAGCCGGAAACACCATATATTTT	CASSSQVAGNTIYF
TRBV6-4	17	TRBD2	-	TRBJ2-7	TGTGCCAGCAGTGACGTGGGGTCGGGGGGAGCTTTCTACGAGCAGTACTTC	CASSDVGSGGAFYEQYF
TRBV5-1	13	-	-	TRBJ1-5	TGCGCCAGCAGCTTGGGGGGCAACTGGCCCCAGCATTTT	CASSLGGNWPQHF
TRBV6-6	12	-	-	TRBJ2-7	TGTGCCAGCAGTTACTCGTTAGGAGAGCAGTACTTC	CASSYSLGEQYF
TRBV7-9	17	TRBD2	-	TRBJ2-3	TGTGCCAGCAGCACCAAATGGGACTATAGGGGCACAGATACGCAGTATTTT	CASSTKWDYRGTDTQYF
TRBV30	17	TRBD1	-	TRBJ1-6	TGTGCCTGGAGTTTCTGGACAGGAGGCTCCTATAATTCACCCCTCCACTTT	CAWSFWTGGSYNSPLHF
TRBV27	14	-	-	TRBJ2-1	TGTGCCAGCAGTTGGGGGAGCGCCTACAATGAGCAGTTCTTC	CASSWGSAYNEQFF
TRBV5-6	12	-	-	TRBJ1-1	TGTGCCAGCAGCTTGGGGCGGGGTGAAGCTTTCTTT	CASSLGRGEAFF
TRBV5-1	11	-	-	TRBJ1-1	TGCGCCAGCAGCTTGGCCCAGCATGCGTTCTTT	CASSLAQHAFF
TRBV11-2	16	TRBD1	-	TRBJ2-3	TGTGCCAGCAGCGGGGCGAGACAGGGTAGGAACTTGGCGCAGTATTTT	CASSGARQGRNLAQYF